This is a list of T cell receptor beta chains from one sample in a study of blood T cell repertoires in COVID-19. The protocol was immunoSEQ multiplex PCR, while the TCRdb copy is restricted to in-frame clones and leaves out a portion. The table shows around 160,000 clones, with around 79% occurring only once. The sequenced material came from PBMCs or T cells enriched from blood (not recorded which). The origin of the receptors is a man in his fifties or sixties who had recovered from COVID-19. Both conserved end residues are part of each CDR3. Fields, in order: clone size, D gene, V gene, J gene, CDR3 DNA, CDR3 protein. A D gene is named only where the DNA matches it firmly. The listing skips clone size in some rows; elsewhere it reads once, few, many or a size class.

clone size: -; D gene: TRBD1; V gene: TRBV2; J gene: TRBJ1-2; CDR3 DNA: TGTGCCAGCAGAGAAAGCAACAGGGGGGACTATGGCTACACCTTC; CDR3 protein: CASRESNRGDYGYTF
clone size: -; D gene: TRBD2; V gene: TRBV7-7; J gene: TRBJ2-5; CDR3 DNA: TGTGCTAGCAGCCAGGGACTAGCGGGAGTCGAGACCCAGTACTTC; CDR3 protein: CASSQGLAGVETQYF
clone size: -; D gene: TRBD1; V gene: TRBV12-5; J gene: TRBJ2-5; CDR3 DNA: TGTGCTAGTGGTTTGGGGACAGGTCACGAGACCCAGTACTTC; CDR3 protein: CASGLGTGHETQYF
clone size: -; D gene: TRBD1; V gene: TRBV19; J gene: TRBJ1-1; CDR3 DNA: TGTGCCAGTAGTATATCGGACAGGGGCGCTGAAGCTTTCTTT; CDR3 protein: CASSISDRGAEAFF
clone size: -; D gene: TRBD2; V gene: TRBV2; J gene: TRBJ2-2; CDR3 DNA: TGTGCCAGCAGTGGGCTAGCGGGGGGGCCGAGCGGCACCGGGGAGCTGTTTTTT; CDR3 protein: CASSGLAGGPSGTGELFF
clone size: -; D gene: -; V gene: TRBV7-9; J gene: TRBJ2-7; CDR3 DNA: TGTGCCAGCAGCTTATTCAGTGCTTACGAGCAGTACTTC; CDR3 protein: CASSLFSAYEQYF
clone size: many; D gene: -; V gene: TRBV11-2; J gene: TRBJ2-7; CDR3 DNA: TGTGCCAGCAGCAGTCCGCGGGGGCCGGCCTACGAGCAGTACTTC; CDR3 protein: CASSSPRGPAYEQYF
clone size: -; D gene: -; V gene: TRBV19; J gene: TRBJ1-5; CDR3 DNA: TGTGCCGGAGGGGGGGGCACTGGAAGCAATCAGCCCCAGCATTTT; CDR3 protein: CAGGGGTGSNQPQHF
clone size: -; D gene: -; V gene: TRBV5-1; J gene: TRBJ2-2; CDR3 DNA: TGCGCCAGCAGCTGGTCAGGGGACACCGGGGAGCTGTTTTTT; CDR3 protein: CASSWSGDTGELFF
clone size: few; D gene: TRBD2; V gene: TRBV7-3; J gene: TRBJ2-3; CDR3 DNA: TGTGCCAGCAGCCAAAGCGGGGGGGTTGTTGATACGCAGTATTTT; CDR3 protein: CASSQSGGVVDTQYF
clone size: -; D gene: -; V gene: TRBV3-1/TRBV3-2; J gene: TRBJ1-5; CDR3 DNA: TGTGCCAGCAGCCAAGGTCTCCAGCCCCAGCATTTT; CDR3 protein: CASSQGLQPQHF
clone size: -; D gene: -; V gene: TRBV2; J gene: TRBJ1-4; CDR3 DNA: TGTGCCAGCAGTGACGGACAGCTAGAAAAACTGTTTTTT; CDR3 protein: CASSDGQLEKLFF
clone size: -; D gene: TRBD1; V gene: TRBV7-7; J gene: TRBJ2-5; CDR3 DNA: TGTGCCAGCAGCCCTATAGGGACAGCCCAAGAGACCCAGTACTTC; CDR3 protein: CASSPIGTAQETQYF
clone size: -; D gene: TRBD1; V gene: TRBV19; J gene: TRBJ2-7; CDR3 DNA: TGTGCCAGTAGTCCTAATCCGCCGGGACAGGGTCTCGAGCAGTACTTC; CDR3 protein: CASSPNPPGQGLEQYF
clone size: -; D gene: -; V gene: TRBV6-5; J gene: TRBJ2-5; CDR3 DNA: TGTGCCATCAAGGGGGGGGCACAAGAGACCCAGTACTTC; CDR3 protein: CAIKGGAQETQYF
clone size: -; D gene: -; V gene: TRBV28; J gene: TRBJ2-5; CDR3 DNA: TGTGCCAGCAGTTTGGTACAGCCTGGTGGGGAGACCCAGTACTTC; CDR3 protein: CASSLVQPGGETQYF
clone size: -; D gene: TRBD1; V gene: TRBV10-3; J gene: TRBJ1-2; CDR3 DNA: TGTGCCACGAGTCCACAGGGGGCGGGAGGCTACACCTTC; CDR3 protein: CATSPQGAGGYTF
clone size: -; D gene: TRBD1; V gene: TRBV9; J gene: TRBJ1-3; CDR3 DNA: TGTGCCAGCAGCGCAGGGACAGCTGGAAACACCATATATTTT; CDR3 protein: CASSAGTAGNTIYF
clone size: -; D gene: -; V gene: TRBV14; J gene: TRBJ2-1; CDR3 DNA: TGTGCCAGCAGCCTGGTGGGAGGCGCCTACAATGAGCAGTTCTTC; CDR3 protein: CASSLVGGAYNEQFF
clone size: -; D gene: TRBD1; V gene: TRBV19; J gene: TRBJ2-7; CDR3 DNA: TGTGCCACCCAACGTACGGGACAGGGTAGGCACGAGCAGTACTTC; CDR3 protein: CATQRTGQGRHEQYF
clone size: -; D gene: TRBD2; V gene: TRBV24-1; J gene: TRBJ2-1; CDR3 DNA: TGTGCCACCAGTGAACCTACCGCCGGGACTAGCGGATTAAACTCCTACAATGAGCAGTTCTTC; CDR3 protein: CATSEPTAGTSGLNSYNEQFF
clone size: -; D gene: TRBD2; V gene: TRBV11-3; J gene: TRBJ2-1; CDR3 DNA: TGTGCCAGCAGCACCGGGGGGGCCCGGGAGCAGTTCTTC; CDR3 protein: CASSTGGAREQFF
clone size: -; D gene: -; V gene: TRBV6-5; J gene: TRBJ1-1; CDR3 DNA: TGTGCCAGCGCCAGAACCGGGGGGAACACTGAAGCTTTCTTT; CDR3 protein: CASARTGGNTEAFF
clone size: -; D gene: -; V gene: TRBV28; J gene: TRBJ2-7; CDR3 DNA: TGTGCCAGCAGTTCTGTCGGGGGGACAGGCTCCTACGAGCAGTACTTC; CDR3 protein: CASSSVGGTGSYEQYF
clone size: -; D gene: TRBD1; V gene: TRBV18; J gene: TRBJ1-2; CDR3 DNA: TGTGCCAGCTCACCACCCACAGGGGGCGTTGATTATGGCTACACCTTC; CDR3 protein: CASSPPTGGVDYGYTF
clone size: -; D gene: -; V gene: TRBV6-2/TRBV6-3; J gene: TRBJ2-3; CDR3 DNA: TGTGCCAGCAGTGGTTGGGCTAGCACAGATACGCAGTATTTT; CDR3 protein: CASSGWASTDTQYF
clone size: -; D gene: TRBD2; V gene: TRBV28; J gene: TRBJ2-7; CDR3 DNA: TGTGCCAGCAGTTCCCCCGGGACTAGTCTTTACGAGCAGTACTTC; CDR3 protein: CASSSPGTSLYEQYF
clone size: few; D gene: -; V gene: TRBV5-1; J gene: TRBJ2-5; CDR3 DNA: TGCGCCAGCAGCTTCAGGGGGGTTCAAGAGACCCAGTACTTC; CDR3 protein: CASSFRGVQETQYF
clone size: -; D gene: -; V gene: TRBV6-5; J gene: TRBJ2-3; CDR3 DNA: TGTGCCAGCAGTTACTGGAAGGGCGGGTCAGATACGCAGTATTTT; CDR3 protein: CASSYWKGGSDTQYF
clone size: -; D gene: -; V gene: TRBV6-2/TRBV6-3; J gene: TRBJ1-4; CDR3 DNA: TGTGCCAGCAGCGAGGGAGTATTGGAAGAAAAACTGTTTTTT; CDR3 protein: CASSEGVLEEKLFF
clone size: -; D gene: TRBD2; V gene: TRBV2; J gene: TRBJ2-5; CDR3 DNA: TGTGCCAGCAGACTGACTAGCGGAGAGACCCAGTACTTC; CDR3 protein: CASRLTSGETQYF
clone size: -; D gene: -; V gene: TRBV12-3/TRBV12-4; J gene: TRBJ2-5; CDR3 DNA: TGTGCCAGCGGGCCCGATAGCGTTGCCCAGTACTTC; CDR3 protein: CASGPDSVAQYF
clone size: -; D gene: -; V gene: TRBV15; J gene: TRBJ2-3; CDR3 DNA: TGTGCCACCAGCGTCGCCAGAGGAGATACGCAGTATTTT; CDR3 protein: CATSVARGDTQYF
clone size: -; D gene: -; V gene: TRBV6-5; J gene: TRBJ1-6; CDR3 DNA: TGTGCCAGCAGGGACAGCTCCTATAATTCACCCCTCCACTTT; CDR3 protein: CASRDSSYNSPLHF
clone size: -; D gene: TRBD1; V gene: TRBV9; J gene: TRBJ1-2; CDR3 DNA: TGTGCCAGCAGCGTGGATTGGACAGGGGTATTTTCTGGCTACACCTTC; CDR3 protein: CASSVDWTGVFSGYTF
clone size: few; D gene: TRBD2; V gene: TRBV24-1; J gene: TRBJ2-1; CDR3 DNA: TGTGCCACCAGCGACACGGGTCTAGCGGGAGTATACAATGAGCAGTTCTTC; CDR3 protein: CATSDTGLAGVYNEQFF
clone size: -; D gene: TRBD2; V gene: TRBV10-2; J gene: TRBJ2-3; CDR3 DNA: TGCGCCAGCACCATACGGGAGGGGAGCACAGATACGCAGTATTTT; CDR3 protein: CASTIREGSTDTQYF
clone size: -; D gene: -; V gene: TRBV5-1; J gene: TRBJ2-3; CDR3 DNA: TGCGCCAGCAGCTCAAGACAGCCTAACACAGATACGCAGTATTTT; CDR3 protein: CASSSRQPNTDTQYF
clone size: many; D gene: -; V gene: TRBV19; J gene: TRBJ1-1; CDR3 DNA: TGTGCCAGTAGTATAGATGGAGAAATCACCAGGGAGGGGACTGAAGCTTTCTTT; CDR3 protein: CASSIDGEITREGTEAFF
clone size: -; D gene: TRBD1; V gene: TRBV18; J gene: TRBJ1-1; CDR3 DNA: TGTGCCAGCTCACCGCGACAGGGTTACACTGAAGCTTTCTTT; CDR3 protein: CASSPRQGYTEAFF
clone size: -; D gene: -; V gene: TRBV3-1/TRBV3-2; J gene: TRBJ1-3; CDR3 DNA: TGTGCCAGCAGCCAGGCACGCGGCAGGGCATACTCTGGAAACACCATATATTTT; CDR3 protein: CASSQARGRAYSGNTIYF
clone size: -; D gene: TRBD1; V gene: TRBV24-1; J gene: TRBJ1-2; CDR3 DNA: TGTGCCACCAGTGATCCGCGACCCGGGACAGGGAATGGCTACACCTTC; CDR3 protein: CATSDPRPGTGNGYTF
clone size: -; D gene: TRBD1; V gene: TRBV19; J gene: TRBJ2-6; CDR3 DNA: TGTGCCAGTAGTATAGGGCCCGACAGGGGGCAAACTGGGGCCAACGTCCTGACTTTC; CDR3 protein: CASSIGPDRGQTGANVLTF
clone size: -; D gene: -; V gene: TRBV12-3/TRBV12-4; J gene: TRBJ1-2; CDR3 DNA: TGTGCCAGCAGTGGCCAGGGGTTCTATGGCTACACCTTC; CDR3 protein: CASSGQGFYGYTF
clone size: -; D gene: -; V gene: TRBV2; J gene: TRBJ2-3; CDR3 DNA: TGTGCCAGCAGTGCACAGCAGCCTAGCACAGATACGCAGTATTTT; CDR3 protein: CASSAQQPSTDTQYF
clone size: once; D gene: -; V gene: TRBV18; J gene: TRBJ1-4; CDR3 DNA: TGTGCCAGCTCCCGGGGGAGGAATGAAAAACTGTTTTTT; CDR3 protein: CASSRGRNEKLFF
clone size: -; D gene: TRBD1; V gene: TRBV5-5; J gene: TRBJ2-5; CDR3 DNA: TGTGCCAGCAGCATACCGGGACAGCAAGAGACCCAGTACTTC; CDR3 protein: CASSIPGQQETQYF
clone size: -; D gene: -; V gene: TRBV29-1; J gene: TRBJ1-1; CDR3 DNA: TGCAGCGTTGTAGAGGGGGGCACTGAAGCTTTCTTT; CDR3 protein: CSVVEGGTEAFF
clone size: few; D gene: TRBD1; V gene: TRBV6-1; J gene: TRBJ1-4; CDR3 DNA: TGTGCCAGCAGTGAAAAGACAGGGGGAAGTGAAAAACTGTTTTTT; CDR3 protein: CASSEKTGGSEKLFF
clone size: -; D gene: -; V gene: TRBV5-1; J gene: TRBJ2-7; CDR3 DNA: TGCGCCAGCAGCTTGGAAGGGACTGGAAACCGGGAGCAGTACTTC; CDR3 protein: CASSLEGTGNREQYF
clone size: -; D gene: TRBD1; V gene: TRBV28; J gene: TRBJ2-7; CDR3 DNA: TGTGCCAGCAGTTCCCCACAGGGGGGAACCTACGAGCAGTACTTC; CDR3 protein: CASSSPQGGTYEQYF
clone size: -; D gene: TRBD1; V gene: TRBV7-9; J gene: TRBJ1-6; CDR3 DNA: TGTGCCAGCAGGCCAGGGGGCTTCGATTCACCCCTCCACTTT; CDR3 protein: CASRPGGFDSPLHF
clone size: few; D gene: -; V gene: TRBV4-2; J gene: TRBJ2-7; CDR3 DNA: TGTGCCAGCAGCCAAGAGGCTAGCGTTAACTACGAGCAGTACTTC; CDR3 protein: CASSQEASVNYEQYF